The source of this TCR beta chain is a study of immune cell composition in non-small cell lung cancer. The CDR3 length is 15 residues. Trimming removed 5 bases at V and 1 base at J, with 13 bases between. CDR1 and CDR2 from the germline V gene are MDHEN and SYDVKM. Assay: immunoSEQ multiplex PCR; the TCRdb copy retains only in-frame clones and omits some. In the table there are about 11,000 clones, around two thirds of which are singletons. The chain uses TRBV28 and TRBJ2-3, with D uncertain. The sample taken for sequencing was lung tumor tissue. This sequence was found in a human donor with non-small cell lung cancer. CDR3 nucleotides: TGTGCCAGCAGTCGTCCCCAAGGAGGCACAGATACGCAGTATTTT. Translated, it gives CASSRPQGGTDTQYF.